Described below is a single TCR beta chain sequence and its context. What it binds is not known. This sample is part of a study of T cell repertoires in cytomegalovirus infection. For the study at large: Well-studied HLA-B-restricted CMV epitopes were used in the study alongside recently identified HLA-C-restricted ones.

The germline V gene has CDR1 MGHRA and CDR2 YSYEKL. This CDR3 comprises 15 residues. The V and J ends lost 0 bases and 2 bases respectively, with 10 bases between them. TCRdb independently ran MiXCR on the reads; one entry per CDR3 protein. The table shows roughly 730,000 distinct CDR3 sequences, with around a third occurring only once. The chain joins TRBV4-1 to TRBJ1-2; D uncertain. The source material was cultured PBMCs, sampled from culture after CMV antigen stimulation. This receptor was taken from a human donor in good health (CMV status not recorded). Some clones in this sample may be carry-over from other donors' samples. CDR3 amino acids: CASSQEFAQNYGYTF. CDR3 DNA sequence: TGCGCCAGCAGCCAAGAATTTGCACAAAACTATGGCTACACCTTC.